This TCR beta chain was recovered during a study of blood T cell repertoires in COVID-19. The wider study: COVID-19 samples, acute and convalescent, were from the United States, Italy and Spain.

Those enrolled, adults aged roughly 18 to 89 years, came from some 25 US areas. Profiled with immunoSEQ multiplex PCR; TCRdb holds only in-frame clones, not every one. The sample records 490,000 or so clones, about 85% being singletons. In germline, CDR1 is SQVTM, CDR2 ANQGSEA. The CDR3 length is 12 residues. V shed 5 bases and J 8 bases; nucleotides not matched to a gene: 6. The rearrangement joins TRBV29-1 to TRBJ2-1, with TRBD1 matching over 7 bases. The clonotype was recovered from a woman aged 55-70 years who had recovered from COVID-19. The sample consisted of PBMCs or T cells enriched from blood (not recorded which). The CDR3: CSVRQGAHEQFF. For the CDR3, the DNA is TGCAGCGTTAGACAGGGCGCTCATGAGCAGTTCTTC.